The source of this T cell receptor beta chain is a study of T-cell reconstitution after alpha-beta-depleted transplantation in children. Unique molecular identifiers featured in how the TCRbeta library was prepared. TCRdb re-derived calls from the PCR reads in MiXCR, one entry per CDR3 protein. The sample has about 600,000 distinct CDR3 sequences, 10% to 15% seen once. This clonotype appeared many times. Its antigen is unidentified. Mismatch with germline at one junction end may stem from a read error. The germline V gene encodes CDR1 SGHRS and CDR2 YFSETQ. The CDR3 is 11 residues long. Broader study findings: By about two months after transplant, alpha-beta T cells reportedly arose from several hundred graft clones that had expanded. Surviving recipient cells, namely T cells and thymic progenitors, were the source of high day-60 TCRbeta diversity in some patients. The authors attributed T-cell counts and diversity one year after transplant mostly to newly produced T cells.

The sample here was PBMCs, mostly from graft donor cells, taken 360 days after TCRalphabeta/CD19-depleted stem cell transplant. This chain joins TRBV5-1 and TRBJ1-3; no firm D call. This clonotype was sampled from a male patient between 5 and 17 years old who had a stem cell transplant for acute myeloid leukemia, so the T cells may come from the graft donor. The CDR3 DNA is TGCGCCAGCACCTTGGGAAACACCATATATTTT. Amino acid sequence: CASTLGNTIYF.